This passage covers 26 T cell receptor beta chains from one sample sequenced in a study of blood T cell repertoires in COVID-19. Libraries were prepared by immunoSEQ multiplex PCR; TCRdb keeps only in-frame clonotypes and omits some of them. The table has roughly 150,000 clones, roughly 90% seen once. The sequenced sample was peripheral blood. The receptors were gathered from a man aged 55 to 70 with active or convalescent COVID-19.

This CDR3 is CAISETVYGYTF. For the CDR3, the DNA is TGTGCCATCAGTGAGACGGTCTATGGCTACACCTTC. The rearrangement uses TRBV10-3 and TRBJ1-2; D call uncertain. There are 12 residues in the CDR3. Germline CDR1 ENHRY, CDR2 SYGVKD. Trimming stripped 2 bases from V and 4 bases from J, with 5 bases between.

The rearrangement links TRBV21-1 to TRBJ2-7; TRBD2 reflects the table's D call only, with no check against the DNA. TRBV21-1 is given as a pseudogene. This CDR3 is 14 amino acids long. CDR3 in DNA: TGTGCCAGCAGCAAAGTAGGGAGGCGCAACGAGCAGTACTTC. This gives the protein CASSKVGRRNEQYF.

V is TRBV12-2 and J is TRBJ2-1; the D segment call TRBD2 is taken from the table without a DNA check. TRBV12-2 is a documented pseudogene. The CDR3 runs 19 residues. The CDR3 loop is CASRLALAGALNPYNEQFF. The CDR3 nucleotides read TGTGCAAGTCGCTTAGCGCTAGCGGGGGCCCTAAACCCCTACAATGAGCAGTTCTTC.

The V and J genes are TRBV3-1 (or the pseudogene TRBV3-2) and TRBJ1-4, with D perhaps TRBD1 (6 bases). This CDR3 is 16 amino acids long. V lost 5 bases to trimming and J lost 4 bases, with 17 bases between them. Looked up from germline, CDR1 is LGHDT and CDR2 is YNNKEL (reference sequence). The CDR3 reads CASSSPRDTFNEKLFF. CDR3 DNA sequence: TGTGCCAGCAGCTCACCCCGGGACACGTTTAATGAAAAACTGTTTTTT.

V and J are TRBV20-1 and TRBJ1-6; 9 bases fit TRBD1. V was pared by 3 bases and J by 7 bases, with 4 bases of the junction left unmatched. The germline V gene encodes CDR1 DFQATT and CDR2 SNEGSKA (reference sequence). CDR3 size: 14 residues. The CDR3 DNA reads TGCAGTGCTAGTCCCGACAGGGGGAATTCACCCCTCCACTTT. Translation gives CSASPDRGNSPLHF.

V usage is TRBV20-1 and J usage is TRBJ2-1; 10 nucleotides line up with TRBD2. From germline, CDR1 is DFQATT and CDR2 SNEGSKA (reference sequence). The V gene end was trimmed by 3 bases and the J gene end by 12 bases; junction bases not matched to a gene: 14. The CDR3 is 15 residues long. CDR3 in DNA: TGCAGTGCTAGTAGGGCCAGCGGGGGGGCCATCGGGCAGTTCTTC. This gives the protein CSASRASGGAIGQFF.

The V call is TRBV27, the J call TRBJ1-2, with 8 bases fitting TRBD1. V was pared by 2 bases and J by 5 bases, with 4 bases of the junction left unmatched. The CDR3 is made up of 14 amino acids. Germline assignment: CDR1 MNHEY and CDR2 SMNVEV (reference sequence). Here the CDR3 reads CASSLRTGPYGYTF. CDR3 bases: TGTGCCAGCAGTTTAAGGACAGGGCCGTATGGCTACACCTTC.

This clone occurred a few times. The V and J genes are TRBV7-6 and TRBJ1-5; 8 bases line up with TRBD1. V lost 0 bases to trimming and J lost 2 bases; unmatched junction nucleotides: 6. The CDR3 is made up of 17 amino acids. CDR1 and CDR2 (germline): SGHVS, FNYEAQ. CDR3 DNA sequence: TGTGCCAGCAGCTTAGCCATGGGGACAGGTCGCAATCAGCCCCAGCATTTT. This translates into CASSLAMGTGRNQPQHF.

The J gene is TRBJ1-3, the V gene TRBV3-1 (or the pseudogene TRBV3-2); TRBD1 matches at 7 bases. There are 17 residues in the CDR3. Germline V gene data show CDR1 as LGHDT and CDR2 as YNNKEL (reference sequence). V shed 0 bases and J 3 bases; nucleotides not matched to a gene: 8. The CDR3 spells CASSQDVSGGFGNTIYF. The CDR3 DNA sequence: TGTGCCAGCAGCCAAGATGTATCAGGGGGTTTTGGAAACACCATATATTTT.

The chain couples TRBV6-1 to TRBJ2-1; 7 nucleotides agree with TRBD1. The CDR3 totals 15 residues. Germline V gene sequence: CDR1 MNHNS, CDR2 SASEGT. V was pared by 3 bases and J by 5 bases, with 7 bases of the junction left unmatched. CDR3 residues: CASSETGFEHNEQFF. The CDR3 DNA reads TGTGCCAGCAGTGAGACAGGGTTTGAACACAATGAGCAGTTCTTC.

V gene TRBV30 combines with J gene TRBJ1-6, with D unresolved. Trimming took off 2 bases at V and 7 bases at J, with 3 bases between the two ends. CDR3 length equals 11 residues. Per the germline V gene, CDR1 is GTSNPN and CDR2 is SVGIG (reference sequence). Here the CDR3 reads CAWSRNSPLHF. DNA of the CDR3: TGTGCCTGGAGTCGGAATTCACCCCTCCACTTT. Filled out from reference TRBV30 and TRBJ1-6, the complete variable domain reads SQTIHQWPATLVQPVGSPLSLECTVEGTSNPNLYWYRQAAGRGLQLLFYSVGIGQISSEVPQNLSASRPQDRQFILSSKKLLLSDSGFYLCAWSRNSPLHFGNGTRLTVT.

The genes are TRBV5-1 and TRBJ2-3; 9 nucleotides agree with TRBD2. The CDR3 covers 15 residues. Trimming took 5 bases from V and 1 from J; bases not matched to a gene: 5. CDR1 is SGHRS and CDR2 is YFSETQ in the germline V gene. The CDR3 protein is CASRGGGAGTDTQYF. The CDR3 coding sequence is TGCGCCAGCAGAGGCGGGGGGGCTGGCACAGATACGCAGTATTTT. Full variable domain (rest looked up from reference TRBV5-1 and TRBJ2-3): KAGVTQTPRYLIKTRGQQVTLSCSPISGHRSVSWYQQTPGQGLQFLFEYFSETQRNKGNFPGRFSGRQFSNSRSEMNVSTLELGDSALYLCASRGGGAGTDTQYFGPGTRLTVL.

This clone was detected a few times. The chain links TRBV6-4 to TRBJ1-5; D is ambiguous. The CDR3 runs to 14 residues. V lost 2 bases, J lost 2 bases, and 7 bases lay in between. Germline-derived CDR1 and CDR2 are MRHNA and SNTAGT. The chain's CDR3 is CASSDNGGNQPQHF. The CDR3 region has the DNA TGTGCCAGCAGTGACAACGGGGGCAATCAGCCCCAGCATTTT.

The chain couples TRBV2 to TRBJ1-5, with D possibly matching TRBD1 (5 bases). Looked up from germline, CDR1 is SNHLY and CDR2 is FYNNEI. The CDR3 extends over 15 amino acids. V gave up 6 bases and J gave up 8 bases, with 20 bases separating them. CDR3 amino acids: CASRKRGEIREPQHF. The CDR3 DNA sequence: TGTGCCAGCAGGAAACGGGGGGAGATAAGGGAGCCCCAGCATTTT.

The J gene is TRBJ2-7, the V gene TRBV6-1, with D hard to call. Between the trimmed V and J ends, which lost 2 bases and 2 bases, there was a span of 10 bases. CDR3 length: 14 residues. Germline V gene data show CDR1 as MNHNS and CDR2 as SASEGT. CDR3 in amino acids: CASSEPETAYEQYF. The DNA of the CDR3 is TGTGCCAGCAGTGAACCGGAGACCGCCTACGAGCAGTACTTC.

The chain uses TRBV18 and TRBJ1-5; weak D call: TRBD1 (5 bases). This CDR3 is 16 amino acids long. V lost 3 bases, J lost 6 bases, and 18 bases lay in between. From germline, CDR1 is KGHSH and CDR2 LQKENI. Written as DNA, the CDR3 is TGTGCCAGCTCACCTCTCGGGGGGGAGCAGAGTCAGCCCCAGCATTTT. It codes for CASSPLGGEQSQPQHF.

The chain is built from TRBV7-9 and TRBJ2-7; 9 bases match TRBD1. V lost 8 bases and J lost 2; bases outside the gene matches: 10. Per germline, CDR1 SEHNR and CDR2 FQNEAQ (reference sequence). There are 15 residues in the CDR3. CDR3 nucleotides: TGTGCCAGCGAACCCGGGACAGGGAAACCCTACGAGCAGTACTTC. It codes for CASEPGTGKPYEQYF.

The gene calls are TRBV18 and TRBJ2-7; D not resolved. This CDR3 region has 12 residues. The V end lost 3 bases, the J end lost 4 bases, and 7 bases lay between the germline ends. Germline V gene lookup returns CDR1 KGHSH and CDR2 LQKENI. CDR3 sequence: CASSPNRYEQYF. In nucleotides, the CDR3 is TGTGCCAGCTCACCCAACCGGTACGAGCAGTACTTC.

The rearrangement links TRBV12-5 to TRBJ2-7; tentative D call: TRBD1 (5 bases). Trimming left V 0 bases short and J 1 base short, with 16 bases between. Germline CDR1 reads LGHNT; CDR2 reads FRNRAP. CDR3 length equals 17 residues. CDR3 sequence: CASGLVLSRQGSYEQYF. For the CDR3, the DNA is TGTGCTAGTGGTTTGGTACTGTCTCGGCAGGGTTCCTACGAGCAGTACTTC. Together with reference TRBV12-5 and TRBJ2-7, the CDR3 gives the full variable domain: DARVTQTPRHKVTEMGQEVTMRCQPILGHNTVFWYRQTMMQGLELLAYFRNRAPLDDSGMPKDRFSAEMPDATLATLKIQPSEPRDSAVYFCASGLVLSRQGSYEQYFGPGTRLTVT.

The chain uses TRBV5-1 and TRBJ1-2; D may be TRBD1 (5 bases). The CDR3 is 13 residues long. Per germline, CDR1 SGHRS and CDR2 YFSETQ. The V gene lost 4 bases and the J gene lost 4 bases, with 11 bases spanning the gap. For the CDR3, the DNA is TGCGCCAGCAGCGAGACAGTGACCTATGGCTACACCTTC. Protein: CASSETVTYGYTF.

Turning to this clone: A junction boundary mismatches the germline segment, possibly from a read error. The V gene is TRBV7-8, the J gene TRBJ2-7, with 11 bases fitting TRBD1. Per the germline V gene, CDR1 is SGHVS and CDR2 is FQNEAQ. This CDR3 has 17 amino acids. CDR3 in amino acids: CASSLAGTGGPSYEQYF. The CDR3 coding sequence is TGTGCCAGCAGCCTAGCTGGGACAGGGGGTCCCTCCTACGAGCAGTACTTC.

The chain links TRBV14 to TRBJ1-6; D is perhaps TRBD1 (6 bases). Trimming removed 4 bases at V and 6 bases at J, with 13 bases between. Germline loops: CDR1 SGHDN, CDR2 FVKESK. There are 15 residues in the CDR3. CDR3 residues: CASSLQGRGNSPLHF. In DNA form, the CDR3 reads TGTGCCAGCAGCCTACAGGGTAGGGGTAATTCACCCCTCCACTTT.

This sequence joins TRBV19 and TRBJ1-2, with 7 bases matching TRBD1. This CDR3 contains 13 residues. V trimming: 5 bases; J trimming: 3 bases; junction bases outside the gene matches: 3. The germline V gene encodes CDR1 LNHDA and CDR2 SQIVND (reference sequence). The DNA of the CDR3 is TGTGCCAGTAGTGACACAGGGGACTATGGCTACACCTTC. Amino acids: CASSDTGDYGYTF.

The CDR3 nucleotides read TGCGCCAGCAGCCATCGTGACGGGTTGAACACTGAAGCTTTCTTT. Protein: CASSHRDGLNTEAFF. The chain couples TRBV4-1 to TRBJ1-1; D gene unclear. V was pared by 3 bases and J by 0 bases, with 11 bases between. CDR3 length: 15 residues. Germline CDR1 MGHRA, CDR2 YSYEKL.

The chain recombines TRBV5-4 with TRBJ2-7, with 14 bases identical to TRBD2. Germline values: CDR1 SGHNT, CDR2 YYREEE (reference sequence). The CDR3 totals 15 residues. Unmatched junction bases numbered 5, after V lost 5 bases and J lost 4 bases. CDR3 DNA sequence: TGTGCCAGCAGGCCGGGACTAGCGGGGGAATACGAGCAGTACTTC. It codes for CASRPGLAGEYEQYF. The full variable domain, with the rest looked up from reference TRBV5-4 and TRBJ2-7, is ETGVTQSPTHLIKTRGQQVTLRCSSQSGHNTVSWYQQALGQGPQFIFQYYREEENGRGNFPPRFSGLQFPNYSSELNVNALELDDSALYLCASRPGLAGEYEQYFGPGTRLTVT.

The chain is built from TRBV19 and TRBJ2-3; 9 bases are a match to TRBD1. The CDR3 has 16 residues. The trim removed 3 bases at V and 4 bases at J, leaving 8 bases unmatched. From germline, CDR1 is LNHDA and CDR2 SQIVND (reference sequence). The CDR3 bases are TGTGCCAGTAGTATGACTGGACAGGGGAGCCCAGATACGCAGTATTTT. Translating gives CASSMTGQGSPDTQYF.